This T cell receptor (beta chain) was found in a study of cytotoxic CD8 clonotypes in ibrutinib-treated CLL. This clone was seen once. Its antigen is undetermined. General study results and limits: With treatment, public clonotypes, which were uncommon, either contracted or remained stable.

J gave up 2 bases and V 2 bases, and 5 bases lay outside the gene matches. Germline V gene lookup returns CDR1 SGHRS and CDR2 YFSETQ. The CDR3 runs to 15 residues. Only in-frame clones appear in the TCRdb table, and some are missing; sequencing was by immunoSEQ multiplex PCR. The repertoire holds approximately 190,000 clones, roughly 77% seen once, with roughly 5.8% in the top ten. This chain uses TRBV5-1 with TRBJ1-1; 8 positions agree with TRBD1. The sequence derives from a human donor with chronic lymphocytic leukemia. Sequencing was performed on PBMCs, taken after 12 months of ibrutinib treatment. The DNA of the CDR3 is TGCGCCAGCAGCTTATCCAGGGGGCTTAACACTGAAGCTTTCTTT. This translates into CASSLSRGLNTEAFF.